The source of this TCR beta chain is a study of blood T cell repertoires in COVID-19. Study in general: Samples of COVID-19 (acute and convalescent) were obtained from the United States, Italy and Spain. The cDNA or gDNA used as material had been derived from T cells, B-cell-depleted T cells, or PBMCs.

The germline gives CDR1 SGHTS, CDR2 YDEGEE. The V gene end was trimmed by 4 bases and the J gene end by 1 base; junction bases not matched to a gene: 7. This CDR3 region has 16 residues. Original processing methods: Reference gene primer amplification gave nucleated cell count estimates. This table comes from immunoSEQ multiplex PCR, and its TCRdb copy is limited to in-frame clones, with some not included. That table furnishes V, J and clone size, whereas the DNA furnished D and trimming. The data show approximately 83,000 clones, approximately 77% seen once. J is TRBJ2-1 and V is TRBV5-8; TRBD1 matches at 8 bases. The source is a woman at least 80 years old with acute or convalescent COVID-19. Sequences were obtained from peripheral blood. CDR3 coding DNA: TGTGCCAGCAGCCTAGGGACAGGAGGGTCCTACAATGAGCAGTTCTTC. It codes for CASSLGTGGSYNEQFF.